Listed below are T cell receptor beta chains from one sample, sequenced in a study of brain metastases from non-small cell lung cancer. Method: immunoSEQ multiplex PCR; TCRdb's copy keeps in-frame clones and lacks some. There are 350 or so clones in the sample; 75% to 85% occur only once, and under 15% lies in the top ten. The sample comprised tissue from a brain metastasis. The receptors were sampled from a donor at least 40 years old with non-small cell lung cancer. The CDR3 runs from the conserved cysteine through the conserved F or W. D genes are given only for firm matches. Size tells how often a clone was seen (once, few, many) or the class of an expanded clone, and some rows leave it out.

V	D	J	size	DNA	CDR3
TRBV28	NA	TRBJ2-5	NA	TGTGCCAGCAGTTTATGGACGTCAGGGGTTGGCCAAGAGACCCAGTACTTC	CASSLWTSGVGQETQYF
TRBV15	NA	TRBJ2-1	NA	TGTGCCACCAGCAGAGTCCAAGGTAATGAGCAGTTCTTC	CATSRVQGNEQFF
TRBV7-9	NA	TRBJ2-1	NA	TGTGCCAGCAGCTTAGGGGGACTCAATGGGAAGCAGTTCTTC	CASSLGGLNGKQFF
TRBV10-3	NA	TRBJ2-5	once	TGTGCCATCAGTGATGGGAGCGGGCAGGAGACCCAGTACTTC	CAISDGSGQETQYF
TRBV6-6	NA	TRBJ1-5	NA	TGTGCCAGCAGGAAGGGGGGTGACGGCAATCAGCCCCAGCATTTT	CASRKGGDGNQPQHF
TRBV4-2	TRBD1	TRBJ2-7	few	TGTGCCAGCAGACAGACAGGGGTAGACGAGCAGTACTTC	CASRQTGVDEQYF
TRBV4-1	NA	TRBJ2-7	NA	TGCGCCAGCAGCCTACTCTTCAGCGTTGGGTACGAGCAGTACTTC	CASSLLFSVGYEQYF
TRBV28	TRBD2	TRBJ2-1	few	TGTGCCAGCAGTTTGATAGCGGGGGGCAACAATGAGCAGTTCTTC	CASSLIAGGNNEQFF
TRBV7-9	NA	TRBJ2-1	few	TGTGCCAGCAGCTTAGGGGGACTCAATGGGGAGCAGTTCTTC	CASSLGGLNGEQFF
TRBV11-3	NA	TRBJ2-1	NA	TGTGCCAGCAGCTTGGAGGATCCTTCAGAGCAGTTCTTC	CASSLEDPSEQFF
TRBV11-2	TRBD1	TRBJ1-2	NA	TGTGCCAACAGCCCCCGTAGGGGGCAAACCTTC	CANSPRRGQTF